Shown below are 24 T cell receptor beta chains from a single sample sequenced in a study of blood T cell repertoires in COVID-19. This table comes from immunoSEQ multiplex PCR, and its TCRdb copy is limited to in-frame clones, with some not included. This table holds about 440,000 clones, 70% to 90% found once. The sequencing sample was made of peripheral blood. Receptors were obtained from a woman aged 50 to 60 with COVID-19, enrolled during active disease.

The rearrangement links TRBV9 to TRBJ2-7; 13 bases map to TRBD2. Germline V lookup: CDR1 SGDLS, CDR2 YYNGEE. Trimming took 3 bases from V and 1 from J; bases not matched to a gene: 7. The CDR3 is made up of 17 amino acids. The CDR3 protein is CASSATSGGDGSYEQYF. The CDR3 bases are TGTGCCAGCAGCGCAACTAGCGGGGGGGATGGGTCCTACGAGCAGTACTTC.

The chain uses TRBV24-1 and TRBJ1-1, with TRBD1 as a possible D gene (6 bases). CDR1 is KGHDR, CDR2 SFDVKD, per germline. Trimming took off 5 bases at V and 1 base at J, with 7 bases between the two ends. The CDR3 loop spans 13 amino acids. The CDR3: CATSVGQNTEAFF. The CDR3 DNA reads TGTGCCACCAGTGTGGGACAGAACACTGAAGCTTTCTTT.

The V gene is TRBV3-1 (or the pseudogene TRBV3-2), the J gene TRBJ2-7, with D perhaps matching TRBD2 (5 bases). The CDR3 runs 15 residues. With 1 base removed from V and 2 bases from J, the gap between germline ends came to 12 bases. CDR1 is LGHDT and CDR2 is YNNKEL in the germline V gene (reference sequence). The CDR3 loop is CASSQVLFGAYEQYF. DNA of the CDR3: TGTGCCAGCAGCCAAGTATTGTTCGGGGCCTACGAGCAGTACTTC.

This clone was seen just once. The chain is built from TRBV5-1 and TRBJ2-1; TRBD2 is a possible D gene (7 bases). Trimming left V 5 bases short and J 7 bases short, with 13 bases between. The CDR3 loop spans 13 amino acids. Looked up from germline, CDR1 is SGHRS and CDR2 is YFSETQ. The CDR3 loop reads CASRRGGGNEQFF. The CDR3 nucleotides read TGCGCCAGCAGGCGGGGAGGGGGGAATGAGCAGTTCTTC.

The V call is TRBV4-1, the J call TRBJ2-1; D is unresolved. The CDR3 contains 17 residues. Per germline, CDR1 MGHRA and CDR2 YSYEKL. V shed 2 bases and J shed 0 bases, with 14 bases lying between them. The CDR3 coding sequence is TGCGCCAGCAGCCAACAATTCGTCCCGAGCTCCTACAATGAGCAGTTCTTC. It codes for CASSQQFVPSSYNEQFF.

The gene calls are TRBV28 and TRBJ2-7; tentative D call: TRBD1 (6 bases). Per the germline V gene, CDR1 is MDHEN and CDR2 is SYDVKM. Trimming shortened V by 9 bases and J by 0 bases, and 12 bases separated the two germline ends. The CDR3 totals 13 residues. CDR3 sequence reads: CASTGQSSYEQYF. The CDR3 DNA reads as TGTGCCAGTACAGGGCAAAGCTCCTACGAGCAGTACTTC.

The V gene is TRBV11-2, the J gene TRBJ1-6, with 7 nucleotides matching TRBD1. Germline CDR1 and CDR2: SGHAT and FQNNGV. This CDR3 is 14 amino acids long. Unmatched junction bases numbered 3, after V lost 1 base and J lost 9 bases. CDR3 bases: TGTGCCAGCAGCTTAGGTGACAGGGCTTCACCCCTCCACTTT. This codes for CASSLGDRASPLHF.

The CDR3 DNA reads TGTGCCAGCAGCGCACACACAGGGGGCACAGATACGCAGTATTTT. This sequence encodes CASSAHTGGTDTQYF. The rearrangement uses TRBV9 and TRBJ2-3, with 7 bases matching TRBD1. CDR1 and CDR2 (germline): SGDLS, YYNGEE. This CDR3 contains 15 residues. J lost 1 base, V lost 3 bases, and 5 bases had no gene match.

This rearrangement joins TRBV5-4 to TRBJ1-1, with 7 bases that match TRBD1. Germline CDR1 SGHNT, CDR2 YYREEE (reference sequence). The CDR3 is 14 residues long. V dropped 3 bases and J dropped 5; count of bases not matched to a gene: 7. For the CDR3, the DNA is TGTGCCAGCAGCTCCGCACAGGGGCGAACTGAAGCTTTCTTT. Protein sequence: CASSSAQGRTEAFF.

The chain has TRBV30 and TRBJ2-2; TRBD2 matches 12 bases. This CDR3 has 16 amino acids. J gave up 8 bases and V 0 bases, and 7 bases lay outside the gene matches. Looked up from germline, CDR1 is GTSNPN and CDR2 is SVGIG (reference sequence). In nucleotides, the CDR3 is TGTGCCTGGAGTGTCGAGCTAGCGGGGGGGCCTGGGGAGCTGTTTTTT. This gives the protein CAWSVELAGGPGELFF.

In its sample, this clone was seen a few times. The chain carries TRBV29-1 and TRBJ1-1; D is possibly TRBD1 (5 bases). Germline values: CDR1 SQVTM, CDR2 ANQGSEA. V was pared by 6 bases and J by 5 bases, with 7 bases between. This CDR3 is built from 10 residues. DNA of the CDR3: TGCAGCGTACGACAGACTGAAGCTTTCTTT. It encodes CSVRQTEAFF.

The chain has TRBV19 and TRBJ1-1; the D is unclear. V was pared by 5 bases and J by 1 base, with 5 bases between. The germline gives CDR1 LNHDA, CDR2 SQIVND (reference sequence). The CDR3 has 12 amino acids. CDR3 DNA sequence: TGTGCCAGTAGTGAGTGGAACACTGAAGCTTTCTTT. It yields the protein CASSEWNTEAFF.

V and J are TRBV3-1 (or the pseudogene TRBV3-2) and TRBJ2-1, with 7 nucleotides matching TRBD1. V shed 1 base and J 12 bases; nucleotides not matched to a gene: 6. There are 13 residues in the CDR3. From germline, CDR1 is LGHDT and CDR2 YNNKEL (reference sequence). CDR3 loop: CASSQARQGWQFF. DNA for the CDR3: TGTGCCAGCAGCCAAGCTAGACAGGGCTGGCAGTTCTTC.

J is TRBJ1-4 and V is TRBV11-3; perhaps TRBD1 as D (6 bases). Germline V CDR1 and CDR2: SGHNT, YENEEA. Trimming left V 3 bases short and J 8 bases short, with 16 bases between. CDR3 size: 15 residues. CDR3 region: CASSFWGRTREKLFF. The CDR3 region has the DNA TGTGCCAGCAGCTTTTGGGGGCGCACACGGGAAAAACTGTTTTTT.

The chain joins TRBV5-1 to TRBJ1-1, with a weak D call TRBD1 (6 bases). There are 15 residues in the CDR3. V lost 1 base, J lost 3 bases, and 13 bases lay in between. CDR1 and CDR2 (germline): SGHRS, YFSETQ. CDR3 amino acids: CASSLIQGRYTEAFF. The CDR3 DNA follows: TGCGCCAGCAGCTTGATACAGGGACGGTACACTGAAGCTTTCTTT.

The chain joins TRBV6-5 to TRBJ1-5; possibly TRBD1 for D (5 bases). The germline V gene encodes CDR1 MNHEY and CDR2 SVGAGI. The CDR3 spans 15 residues. V was shortened by 4 bases and J by 5 bases, with 15 bases between the two germline ends. The DNA of the CDR3 is TGTGCCAGCAGTTCTCACCTCAGGGTGGATCAGCCCCAGCATTTT. It translates to CASSSHLRVDQPQHF.

The CDR3 reads CASSWAAANEKLFF. The CDR3 DNA sequence: TGTGCCAGTAGTTGGGCAGCCGCTAATGAAAAACTGTTTTTT. The chain couples TRBV19 to TRBJ1-4; D not certain. Per the germline V gene, CDR1 is LNHDA and CDR2 is SQIVND (reference sequence). V was shortened by 5 bases and J by 3 bases, with 10 bases between the two germline ends. This CDR3 has 14 residues. Full variable domain (outside the CDR3, taken from reference TRBV19 and TRBJ1-4): DGGITQSPKYLFRKEGQNVTLSCEQNLNHDAMYWYRQDPGQGLRLIYYSQIVNDFQKGDIAEGYSVSREKKESFPLTVTSAQKNPTAFYLCASSWAAANEKLFFGSGTQLSVL.

V gene TRBV24-1 combines with J gene TRBJ1-4, with unresolved D. The germline CDR1 and CDR2 sequences are KGHDR and SFDVKD. V was clipped by 2 bases and J by 5 bases, with 11 bases between them. CDR3 length: 15 residues. CDR3 protein: CATSDSRRENEKLFF. DNA of the CDR3: TGTGCCACCAGTGATTCAAGGAGGGAGAATGAAAAACTGTTTTTT.

J is TRBJ2-3 and V is TRBV2; maybe TRBD1 (5 bases). V lost 8 bases and J lost 2, with 20 bases in between. The CDR3 is 16 amino acids. Germline values: CDR1 SNHLY, CDR2 FYNNEI. The CDR3 nucleotides read TGTGCCAGCGCCCCCCCCACGACAGCTGCCACAGATACGCAGTATTTT. It yields the protein CASAPPTTAATDTQYF.

V usage is TRBV29-1 and J usage is TRBJ1-1, with a weak D call TRBD1 (5 bases). Between the trimmed V and J ends, which lost 5 bases and 0 bases, there was a span of 10 bases. Germline V gene sequence: CDR1 SQVTM, CDR2 ANQGSEA. The CDR3 sequence is 13 residues long. The CDR3 reads CSVMTVMNTEAFF. The CDR3 DNA sequence: TGCAGCGTTATGACAGTGATGAACACTGAAGCTTTCTTT.

V usage is TRBV27 and J usage is TRBJ2-3; TRBD2 might be the D (6 bases). The CDR3 extends over 14 amino acids. Trimming pared 5 bases from V and 6 bases from J, leaving 15 bases between. CDR1 MNHEY and CDR2 SMNVEV come from the germline V gene (reference sequence). The CDR3 bases are TGTGCCAGCAGTCCCTGGGACTCCGGGGATACGCAGTATTTT. This encodes CASSPWDSGDTQYF.

This chain uses TRBV9 with TRBJ1-6, with D unclear. Germline V gives CDR1 SGDLS, CDR2 YYNGEE. Trimming pared 4 bases from V and 5 bases from J, leaving 13 bases between. The CDR3 extends over 15 amino acids. As DNA, the CDR3 is TGTGCCAGCAGCCCCTCCCGGGTCAATAATTCACCCCTCCACTTT. Encoded protein: CASSPSRVNNSPLHF.

The rearrangement uses TRBV5-8 and TRBJ1-4, with D maybe TRBD1 (5 bases). This CDR3 spans 15 amino acids. The ends were cut back, 4 bases at V and 0 bases at J, with 10 bases in the middle. Germline CDR1 and CDR2: SGHTS and YDEGEE. CDR3 protein: CASSRGGSTNEKLFF. In nucleotides, the CDR3 is TGTGCCAGCAGCCGCGGGGGGTCAACTAATGAAAAACTGTTTTTT.

As DNA, the CDR3 is TGTGCCAGCAGCCGACAGTTTAATCAGCCCCAGCATTTT. Its protein product is CASSRQFNQPQHF. This sequence joins TRBV27 and TRBJ1-5, with D perhaps TRBD1 (5 bases). Germline CDR1 reads MNHEY; CDR2 reads SMNVEV (reference sequence). The CDR3 sequence is 13 residues long. The ends were cut back, 6 bases at V and 4 bases at J, with 10 bases in the middle.